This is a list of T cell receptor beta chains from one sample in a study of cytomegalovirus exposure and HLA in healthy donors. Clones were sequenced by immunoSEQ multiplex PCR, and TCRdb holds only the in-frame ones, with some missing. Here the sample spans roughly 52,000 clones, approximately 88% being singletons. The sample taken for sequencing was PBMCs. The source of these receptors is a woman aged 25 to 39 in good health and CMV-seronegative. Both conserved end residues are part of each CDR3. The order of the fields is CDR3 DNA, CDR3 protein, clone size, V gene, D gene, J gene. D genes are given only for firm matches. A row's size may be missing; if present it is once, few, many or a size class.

TGTGCCAGTAAGGGCAGGGGGCGCACTGAAGCTTTCTTT,CASKGRGRTEAFF,-,TRBV19,TRBD1,TRBJ1-1
TGCAGCGTCGTACCATCCGGGACAAACACTGAAGCTTTCTTT,CSVVPSGTNTEAFF,-,TRBV29-1,-,TRBJ1-1
TGTGCCAGTGGGGGGACAGGCAGCTCCTACGAGCAGTACTTC,CASGGTGSSYEQYF,once,TRBV18,TRBD1,TRBJ2-7
TGCGCCAGCAGCTTGGACGCGGGCATTAACACTGAAGCTTTCTTT,CASSLDAGINTEAFF,-,TRBV5-1,-,TRBJ1-1
TGTGCCAGCAGTTTATCTTGGACAGGGGCCACAGATACGCAGTATTTT,CASSLSWTGATDTQYF,few,TRBV27,TRBD1,TRBJ2-3
TGCGCCAGCAGCTCCGCCGGGGAGTACGAGCAGTACTTC,CASSSAGEYEQYF,-,TRBV5-1,-,TRBJ2-7
TGTGCCAGCATCGTTGGGCTAGCGGGAGCTTACGAGCAGTACTTC,CASIVGLAGAYEQYF,-,TRBV28,TRBD2,TRBJ2-7
TGTGCCAGCAGTTTTTCGAGCGAGCAGTACTTC,CASSFSSEQYF,few,TRBV28,-,TRBJ2-7
TGCAGCGTTGAGGGGGGGACCGGGGCCAACGTCCTGACTTTC,CSVEGGTGANVLTF,-,TRBV29-1,TRBD2,TRBJ2-6
TGTGCCAGCAGGCCCACAGGGGGCAAGTATGGCTACACCTTC,CASRPTGGKYGYTF,-,TRBV7-2,TRBD1,TRBJ1-2
TGTGCCAGCAGGGGGAGCTGGGAAGAGACCCAGTACTTC,CASRGSWEETQYF,-,TRBV7-9,-,TRBJ2-5
TGTGCCAGCAGCGTAGGCGGAGATACGCAGTATTTT,CASSVGGDTQYF,-,TRBV9,-,TRBJ2-3
TGTGCCAGCAGTTTTAGCACTGAAGCTTTCTTT,CASSFSTEAFF,-,TRBV28,-,TRBJ1-1
TGTGCCAGCAGCTCATCGCCAACAGGGACCCCGAGCTACGAGCAGTACTTC,CASSSSPTGTPSYEQYF,-,TRBV7-2,-,TRBJ2-7
TGTGCCAGCAGTACCACCGGGACAGCAGCCTACGAGCAGTACTTC,CASSTTGTAAYEQYF,-,TRBV6-1,TRBD1,TRBJ2-7
TGCGCCAGCAGCTTACAGGGGTCCGAGCAGTACTTC,CASSLQGSEQYF,-,TRBV11-3,TRBD1,TRBJ2-7
TGTGCCAGCAGCCGGACTAGCGGGAGTAGGAATGAGCAGTTCTTC,CASSRTSGSRNEQFF,-,TRBV7-3,TRBD2,TRBJ2-1
TGTGCCAGCAGCCAAGATCGAGGTAGCGGGAGCAACGAGCAGTACTTC,CASSQDRGSGSNEQYF,once,TRBV4-2,TRBD2,TRBJ2-7
TGTGCCAGCAGTTTGCTCCCCCAGGGAGAGCAGTACTTC,CASSLLPQGEQYF,-,TRBV28,-,TRBJ2-7
TGTGCCAGTAGTATAGGCTCAGGCGATTACGAGCAGTACTTC,CASSIGSGDYEQYF,-,TRBV19,-,TRBJ2-7
TGTGCCAGCAGTGAAACTAGCGGCACCGGGGAGCTGTTTTTT,CASSETSGTGELFF,-,TRBV25-1,TRBD2,TRBJ2-2
TGTGCCAGCTGCCCACAGGGGGGGTACGAGCAGTACTTC,CASCPQGGYEQYF,-,TRBV28,-,TRBJ2-7
TGTGCCAGCAGCTTAGTAGGGGGACTAGCGGGAGGAGGCTACGAGCAGTACTTC,CASSLVGGLAGGGYEQYF,-,TRBV7-2,TRBD2,TRBJ2-7
TGTGCCAGCAGGACAGGGGGCTCATTCTATGGCTACACCTTC,CASRTGGSFYGYTF,-,TRBV25-1,TRBD1,TRBJ1-2
TGTGCCAGCAGCCCTCGGGACAGCTCGATAGGCCCCTACGAGCAGTACTTC,CASSPRDSSIGPYEQYF,-,TRBV9,TRBD1,TRBJ2-7
TGTGCCAGTACGACAGGAGGCCCCATTATGAACACTGAAGCTTTCTTT,CASTTGGPIMNTEAFF,-,TRBV2,-,TRBJ1-1
TGTGCCAGCAGTTTAATGCGGACAGGGGGCGCCGGGGCCAACGTCCTGACTTTC,CASSLMRTGGAGANVLTF,-,TRBV27,TRBD1,TRBJ2-6